These 24 T cell receptor beta chains came from one sample sequenced in a study of blood T cell repertoires in COVID-19. Method: immunoSEQ multiplex PCR; TCRdb's copy keeps in-frame clones and lacks some. The sample shows under 200,000 clones, approximately 85% of them seen only once. The sample consisted of peripheral blood. These receptors all come from a man in his 60s who had recovered from COVID-19.

The chain couples TRBV18 to TRBJ2-2; TRBD1 matches 9 bases. CDR3 size: 16 residues. The J segment lost 3 bases and the V segment lost 4 bases, leaving 6 bases of the junction unmatched. Germline V gives CDR1 KGHSH, CDR2 LQKENI. For the CDR3, the DNA is TGTGCCAGCTCACTCTACAGGGGGCAGGACACCGGGGAGCTGTTTTTT. The encoded protein is CASSLYRGQDTGELFF.

This rearrangement joins TRBV5-1 to TRBJ2-1; D might be TRBD2 (5 bases). The V gene lost 5 bases and the J gene lost 6 bases, with 15 bases spanning the gap. The CDR3 sequence is 14 residues long. The germline V gene has CDR1 SGHRS and CDR2 YFSETQ. Here the CDR3 DNA reads TGCGCCAGCAGAGATGGCCGGGGTTCCAATGAGCAGTTCTTC. Translated, it gives CASRDGRGSNEQFF.

The chain is built from TRBV28 and TRBJ2-7; TRBD2 might be the D (6 bases). The V end lost 3 bases, the J end lost 0 bases, and 9 bases lay between the germline ends. The CDR3 is made up of 14 amino acids. Germline values: CDR1 MDHEN, CDR2 SYDVKM. CDR3 loop: CASSFRGLSYEQYF. The CDR3 coding sequence is TGTGCCAGCAGTTTCCGGGGACTCTCCTACGAGCAGTACTTC.

The genes are TRBV7-2 and TRBJ1-3; D perhaps matches TRBD1 (6 bases). This CDR3 spans 18 amino acids. Trimming left V 5 bases short and J 3 bases short, with 23 bases between. CDR1 and CDR2 (germline): SGHTA, FQGNSA. CDR3 region: CASSTRTAAVGSGNTIYF. CDR3 DNA sequence: TGTGCCAGCAGCACTCGGACAGCTGCAGTGGGGAGTGGAAACACCATATATTTT.

J is TRBJ1-6 and V is TRBV25-1; no clear D. The germline CDR1 and CDR2 sequences are MGHDK and SYGVNS. This CDR3 spans 14 amino acids. V dropped 5 bases and J dropped 7 bases, with 12 bases sitting between them. CDR3 region: CASSHPGMNSPLHF. CDR3 coding DNA: TGTGCCAGCAGTCATCCGGGGATGAATTCACCCCTCCACTTT.

The chain has TRBV9 and TRBJ1-2; D gene ambiguous. V lost 4 bases and J lost 4, with 14 bases in between. CDR3 length: 14 residues. Per the germline V gene, CDR1 is SGDLS and CDR2 is YYNGEE. For the CDR3, the DNA is TGTGCCAGCAGCCCTTTCGGGGAGGGCTATGGCTACACCTTC. It codes for CASSPFGEGYGYTF.

The chain joins TRBV19 to TRBJ2-7, with 8 nucleotides matching TRBD1. CDR3 length equals 15 residues. Germline V lookup: CDR1 LNHDA, CDR2 SQIVND (reference sequence). The V and J ends lost 4 bases and 2 bases, in that order; junction bases with no gene match: 7. The CDR3 nucleotides are TGTGCCAGTAGTAGGGGACAGGTGTCGACCTACGAGCAGTACTTC. It codes for CASSRGQVSTYEQYF.

This chain joins TRBV18 and TRBJ2-5, with a weak D call TRBD1 (6 bases). Per the germline V gene, CDR1 is KGHSH and CDR2 is LQKENI. The CDR3 is made up of 14 amino acids. Trimming stripped 4 bases from V and 2 bases from J, with 11 bases between. CDR3 coding DNA: TGTGCCAGCTCACTCCCGGGACAACAAGAGACCCAGTACTTC. Its protein product is CASSLPGQQETQYF.

The chain carries TRBV24-1 and TRBJ2-7; unclear D gene. The CDR3 runs 15 residues. The germline CDR1 and CDR2 sequences are KGHDR and SFDVKD. The V gene lost 4 bases and the J gene lost 1 base, with 13 bases spanning the gap. The CDR3 loop reads CATSESGHGSYEQYF. In nucleotides, the CDR3 is TGTGCCACCAGTGAGTCCGGTCACGGTTCCTACGAGCAGTACTTC.

J is TRBJ1-1 and V is TRBV27; 10 bases align to TRBD1. Germline V gene sequence: CDR1 MNHEY, CDR2 SMNVEV (reference sequence). This CDR3 spans 15 amino acids. The junction had 9 bases not matched to a gene; V was cut back by 6 bases and J by 5 bases. This chain's CDR3 is CASSPGQGTITEAFF. In nucleotides, the CDR3 is TGTGCCAGCAGCCCGGGACAGGGGACGATTACTGAAGCTTTCTTT.

The chain combines TRBV4-3 with TRBJ2-5, with D maybe TRBD1 (5 bases). Trimming shortened V by 2 bases and J by 5 bases, and 12 bases separated the two germline ends. The CDR3 runs 14 residues. The germline gives CDR1 LGHNA, CDR2 YSLEER. The CDR3 protein is CASSQRGRMETQYF. The CDR3 DNA reads TGCGCCAGCAGCCAAAGGGGCAGGATGGAGACCCAGTACTTC.

This clone has more than one count but fewer than ten. The chain has TRBV9 and TRBJ2-1; TRBD1 matches at 8 bases. The J segment lost 8 bases and the V segment lost 0 bases, leaving 7 bases of the junction unmatched. Per germline, CDR1 SGDLS and CDR2 YYNGEE. The CDR3 consists of 15 residues. The CDR3 is CASSVEGQGAYEQFF. In nucleotides, the CDR3 is TGTGCCAGCAGCGTAGAGGGGCAGGGGGCTTATGAGCAGTTCTTC.

The CDR3 region has the DNA TGTGCCAGCAGCCCTCATGTGGGGGGTCAAGGGGCCACCGGGGAGCTGTTTTTT. Translating it yields CASSPHVGGQGATGELFF. The chain joins TRBV9 to TRBJ2-2; the D gene is possibly TRBD2 (6 bases). Germline V gene sequence: CDR1 SGDLS, CDR2 YYNGEE. This CDR3 is built from 18 residues. Trimming left V 4 bases short and J 4 bases short, with 23 bases between. Combining the CDR3 with reference TRBV9 and TRBJ2-2 gives the whole variable domain DSGVTQTPKHLITATGQRVTLRCSPRSGDLSVYWYQQSLDQGLQFLIQYYNGEERAKGNILERFSAQQFPDLHSELNLSSLELGDSALYFCASSPHVGGQGATGELFFGEGSRLTVL.

V and J are TRBV5-8 and TRBJ1-4, with D possibly matching TRBD1 (5 bases). V lost 4 bases to trimming and J lost 8 bases, with 21 bases between them. The CDR3 length is 16 residues. Germline V gives CDR1 SGHTS, CDR2 YDEGEE. The DNA of the CDR3 is TGTGCCAGCAGCAAAGGCTTCGGCAGGGCCGACGAAAAACTGTTTTTT. As protein: CASSKGFGRADEKLFF.

This clone occurred a few times. The chain combines TRBV10-3 with TRBJ1-3; possible D gene TRBD1, 5 bases. The V gene's germline CDR1 is ENHRY and CDR2 SYGVKD. The CDR3 totals 14 residues. Trimming cost V 7 bases and J 7 bases, with 17 bases left between them. The chain's CDR3 is CAITIPGERNTIYF. The CDR3 DNA reads as TGTGCCATCACCATACCGGGGGAGCGGAACACCATATATTTT.

The rearrangement joins TRBV6-1 to TRBJ2-4, with D unclear. Trimming stripped 8 bases from V and 7 bases from J, with 9 bases between. The CDR3 spans 11 residues. Per germline, CDR1 MNHNS and CDR2 SASEGT. The CDR3 region has the DNA TGTGCCAGCTCCCCCGAGAACATTCAGTACTTC. Amino acids: CASSPENIQYF.

The gene calls are TRBV28 and TRBJ2-7, with 10 bases matching TRBD2. The germline V gene has CDR1 MDHEN and CDR2 SYDVKM. V gave up 1 base and J gave up 5 bases; unmatched junction bases: 11. The CDR3 loop spans 17 amino acids. As DNA, the CDR3 is TGTGCCAGCAGTTTATCTATACTAATAGCGGGGGGAGACGAGCAGTACTTC. Its protein is CASSLSILIAGGDEQYF. Filled out from reference TRBV28 and TRBJ2-7, the complete variable domain reads DVKVTQSSRYLVKRTGEKVFLECVQDMDHENMFWYRQDPGLGLRLIYFSYDVKMKEKGDIPEGYSVSREKKERFSLILESASTNQTSMYLCASSLSILIAGGDEQYFGPGTRLTVT.

This sequence joins TRBV6-1 and TRBJ1-2; TRBD1 agrees at 11 bases. V was clipped by 2 bases and J by 3 bases; unmatched bases: 8. The CDR3 consists of 17 residues. Germline V gene sequence: CDR1 MNHNS, CDR2 SASEGT. The CDR3 reads CASSETVGTGGDYGYTF. In DNA form, the CDR3 reads TGTGCCAGCAGTGAAACCGTCGGGACAGGGGGGGACTATGGCTACACCTTC.

The CDR3 DNA is TGTGCCAGCTCACCGAGTAATTCACCCCTCCACTTT. It yields the protein CASSPSNSPLHF. The chain has TRBV18 and TRBJ1-6; D gene ambiguous. The CDR3 is 12 residues long. Trimming removed 3 bases at V and 6 bases at J, with 3 bases between. Germline V gives CDR1 KGHSH, CDR2 LQKENI. Complete variable domain (other parts from reference TRBV18 and TRBJ1-6): NAGVMQNPRHLVRRRGQEARLRCSPMKGHSHVYWYRQLPEEGLKFMVYLQKENIIDESGMPKERFSAEFPKEGPSILRIQQVVRGDSAAYFCASSPSNSPLHFGNGTRLTVT.

The V gene is TRBV15, the J gene TRBJ2-7, with D tentatively TRBD2 (7 bases). CDR1 is LNHNV, CDR2 YYDKDF, per germline (reference sequence). The CDR3 sequence is 13 residues long. Trimming stripped 1 base from V and 6 bases from J, with 10 bases between. The CDR3 bases are TGTGCCACCAGCAGAGTGGGGGGGCGCGAGCAGTACTTC. This codes for CATSRVGGREQYF.

The chain recombines TRBV7-2 with TRBJ2-7; D unresolved. Germline V CDR1 and CDR2: SGHTA, FQGNSA. Trimming shortened V by 0 bases and J by 4 bases, and 13 bases separated the two germline ends. The CDR3 has 15 amino acids. DNA for the CDR3: TGTGCCAGCAGCTTAGCGCAAACCGCAACTTACGAGCAGTACTTC. Translation gives CASSLAQTATYEQYF.

J is TRBJ1-1 and V is TRBV6-4; no definite D call. V was pared by 5 bases and J by 4 bases, with 11 bases between. The CDR3 totals 13 residues. Germline loops: CDR1 MRHNA, CDR2 SNTAGT. CDR3 residues: CASSLRSGTEAFF. Written as DNA, the CDR3 is TGTGCCAGCAGTCTTCGATCGGGCACTGAAGCTTTCTTT.

The chain recombines TRBV13 with TRBJ1-6; D is possibly TRBD1 (5 bases). The CDR3 length is 16 residues. Trimming cost V 0 bases and J 2 bases, with 8 bases left between them. Per germline, CDR1 PRHDT and CDR2 FYEKMQ (reference sequence). The CDR3 reads CASSLGGEAYNSPLHF. CDR3 in DNA: TGTGCCAGCAGCTTAGGGGGGGAGGCCTATAATTCACCCCTCCACTTT.

This rearrangement joins TRBV27 to TRBJ2-7; 7 positions match TRBD1. Trimming removed 10 bases from V and 6 bases from J; junction bases left unmatched: 15. CDR1 is MNHEY, CDR2 SMNVEV, per germline (reference sequence). CDR3 length equals 14 residues. CDR3 sequence: CATRTGPSFREQYF. The CDR3 nucleotides read TGTGCCACCCGGACAGGACCTTCTTTTCGCGAGCAGTACTTC.